The TCR beta chain described here comes from a study of blood T cell repertoires in COVID-19. Background on the study: Samples came from the United States, Italy and Spain, spanning acute and convalescent COVID-19. The analysed material was cDNA or gDNA that came from T cells, B-cell-depleted T cells, or PBMCs.

The CDR3 is 15 residues long. Germline loops: CDR1 MNHEY, CDR2 SMNVEV (reference sequence). Germline trimming cut 6 bases from V and 5 bases from J; bases unmatched to any gene: 5. Authors' methods: Amplification with reference gene primers provided the estimates of nucleated cell counts. Produced via immunoSEQ multiplex PCR; TCRdb's table is partial and in-frame only. The D gene and trimming were derived from the DNA, and the V and J assignments and clone size from that table. The sample yields around 150,000 clones, around 87% seen once. The chain recombines TRBV27 with TRBJ1-6; 9 positions agree with TRBD1. Material for sequencing was peripheral blood. This receptor was identified in a woman aged 35 to 49 with acute or convalescent COVID-19. CDR3 protein: CASREQGAHNSPLHF. CDR3 DNA: TGTGCCAGCAGGGAACAGGGGGCCCATAATTCACCCCTCCACTTT.